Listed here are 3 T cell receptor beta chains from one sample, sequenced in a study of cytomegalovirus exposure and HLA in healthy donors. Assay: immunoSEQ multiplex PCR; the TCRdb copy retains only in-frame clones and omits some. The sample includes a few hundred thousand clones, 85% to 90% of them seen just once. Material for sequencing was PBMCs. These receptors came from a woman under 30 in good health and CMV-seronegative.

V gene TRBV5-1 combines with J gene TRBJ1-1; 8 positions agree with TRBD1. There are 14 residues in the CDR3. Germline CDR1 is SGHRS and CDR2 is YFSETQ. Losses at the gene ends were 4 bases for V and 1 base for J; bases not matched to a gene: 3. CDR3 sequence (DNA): TGCGCCAGCAGCACCACAGGGGGGAACACTGAAGCTTTCTTT. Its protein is CASSTTGGNTEAFF.

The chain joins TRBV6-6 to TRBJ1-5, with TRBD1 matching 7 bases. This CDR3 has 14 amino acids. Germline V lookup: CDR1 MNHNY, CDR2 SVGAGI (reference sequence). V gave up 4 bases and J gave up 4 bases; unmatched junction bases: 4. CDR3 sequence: CASSFRTGNQPQHF. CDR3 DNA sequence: TGTGCCAGCAGTTTCAGGACAGGTAATCAGCCCCAGCATTTT.

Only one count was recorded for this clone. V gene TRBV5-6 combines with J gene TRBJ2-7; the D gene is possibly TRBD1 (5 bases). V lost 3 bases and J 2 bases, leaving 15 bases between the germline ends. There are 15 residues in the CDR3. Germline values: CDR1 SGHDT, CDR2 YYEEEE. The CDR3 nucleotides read TGTGCCAGCAGCTACAGACAGCTGAGGACCTACGAGCAGTACTTC. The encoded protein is CASSYRQLRTYEQYF.